This TCR beta chain was identified during a study of tissue T cells after allogeneic stem cell transplantation. Sequencing used immunoSEQ multiplex PCR; TCRdb keeps in-frame clones, though not all of them. Here the sample spans about 1,200 clones, 46% being singletons. Time point given: mouse harvest day 14 after allogeneic transplant. The graft held 10^6 splenic CD5+ T cells and 10^7 T-cell-depleted bone marrow cells. Mice had MHC-mismatched B6 into BALB/c GVHD, sampled day 7 or 14. With regard to this clone: Its antigen is not identified. Each gene name is a mouse one. The observed sequence ends 1 residue before the CDR3 terminus, with the missing tail filled in from the germline J gene. Other DNA variants within this sample encode the same CDR3.

Study-wide results and limits: Shared clones across patients were few; motif clustering revealed tissue-specific shared signatures. Anatomically similar tissues had similar TCR repertoires within each patient.

This CDR3 comprises 13 residues. The germline CDR1 and CDR2 sequences are KGHPV and FQNQEV (reference sequence). V was clipped by 3 bases and J by 1 base, with 6 bases between them. Sequenced: gut tissue. The source of this sequence is a female BALB/c mouse given C57BL/6 T cells with graft-versus-host disease after an allogeneic hematopoietic cell transplant. This chain links TRBV26 with TRBJ1-1, with D tentatively TRBD1 (5 bases). The CDR3 bases that were read are TGTGCCAGCAGTCTCCAGGGAAACACAGAAGTCTTC. This translates into CASSLQGNTEVF. From start to end, the CDR3 is CASSLQGNTEVFF.